This entry lists 4 T cell receptor beta chains sequenced from one sample in a study of graft-versus-host responses after intestinal transplantation. Responder cells labeled with CFSE (200,000) were co-plated with irradiated stimulator cells labeled with violet dye (200,000). Clones were read by immunoSEQ multiplex PCR, and TCRdb kept only the in-frame ones, dropping some. The repertoire holds 6,500 to 7,500 clones, with roughly a third as singletons. The source material was alloreactive CD8+ T cells from a mixed lymphocyte reaction culture, sampled before transplantation. Subset meaning: CFSE-low proliferating T cells sorted from roughly 6-day pre-transplant mixed lymphocyte reaction (GvH or HvG direction). These TCRs come from a human patient who was an organ donor for intestinal transplantation.

This clone was detected only a few times. The chain carries TRBV5-1 and TRBJ1-4; maybe TRBD1 (5 bases). Germline CDR1 is SGHRS and CDR2 is YFSETQ. The CDR3 is 14 residues long. Trimming took off 4 bases at V and 5 bases at J, with 12 bases between the two ends. The CDR3 is CASSSTGGNEKLFF. CDR3 bases: TGCGCCAGCAGCAGTACCGGGGGGAATGAAAAACTGTTTTTT. Filled out from reference TRBV5-1 and TRBJ1-4, the complete variable domain reads KAGVTQTPRYLIKTRGQQVTLSCSPISGHRSVSWYQQTPGQGLQFLFEYFSETQRNKGNFPGRFSGRQFSNSRSEMNVSTLELGDSALYLCASSSTGGNEKLFFGSGTQLSVL.

The chain is built from TRBV27 and TRBJ2-7, with 8 nucleotides matching TRBD1. The CDR3 is 12 residues long. The V gene end was trimmed by 5 bases and the J gene end by 6 bases; junction bases not matched to a gene: 3. The V gene's germline CDR1 is MNHEY and CDR2 SMNVEV (reference sequence). CDR3 sequence reads: CASSPTGGEQYF. The DNA of the CDR3 is TGTGCCAGCAGTCCTACAGGGGGCGAGCAGTACTTC.

The gene calls are TRBV27 and TRBJ1-4, with 9 bases identical to TRBD1. Germline V lookup: CDR1 MNHEY, CDR2 SMNVEV (reference sequence). J gave up 8 bases and V 2 bases, and 12 bases lay outside the gene matches. The CDR3 is 17 residues long. CDR3 bases: TGTGCCAGCAGTTTAGATTCTACAGGGGGCGCAGACGAAAAACTGTTTTTT. This gives the protein CASSLDSTGGADEKLFF.

The chain is built from TRBV10-3 and TRBJ2-7; D unresolved. Germline CDR1 is ENHRY and CDR2 is SYGVKD. V dropped 6 bases and J dropped 3 bases, with 6 bases sitting between them. This CDR3 is 11 amino acids long. The CDR3 loop reads CAISSSYEQYF. CDR3 sequence (DNA): TGTGCCATCAGCTCTAGCTACGAGCAGTACTTC.